The 2 T cell receptor beta chains listed next were all sequenced from one sample in a study of cytomegalovirus exposure and HLA in healthy donors. Primers included in the PCR were 60 Vbeta and 13 Jbeta primers. Assay: immunoSEQ multiplex PCR; the TCRdb copy retains only in-frame clones and omits some. The sample lists approximately 150,000 clones; over 80% were seen once. Sequencing was done on a sample of PBMCs. The source is a male donor in good health and CMV-seronegative.

The chain's CDR3 is CASSLGGSRSYNEQFF. CDR3 nucleotide sequence: TGTGCCAGCAGCTTAGGGGGCTCACGCTCCTACAATGAGCAGTTCTTC. The chain has TRBV7-9 and TRBJ2-1, with D tentatively TRBD1 (5 bases). The CDR3 is 16 amino acids. Trimming shortened V by 1 base and J by 0 bases, and 10 bases separated the two germline ends. The germline V gene encodes CDR1 SEHNR and CDR2 FQNEAQ (reference sequence).

The V call is TRBV18, the J call TRBJ1-6; D unclear. The CDR3 spans 12 residues. Germline V gene lookup returns CDR1 KGHSH and CDR2 LQKENI. Deletions cut 3 bases from V and 9 bases from J, with 6 bases between. CDR3 in DNA: TGTGCCAGCTCACCCGGTCGTTCACCCCTCCACTTT. It encodes CASSPGRSPLHF.